Sequencing of this TCR beta chain was carried out in a study of T cells after yellow fever vaccination. For the study at large: The authors prepared low-cell-number fractions using SMART-Seq v4 Ultra Low Input. Broader study findings: It was a weaker secondary response, yet one that peaked faster, at day 5 versus 15.

Note on this clonotype: As yet, its antigen is unknown.

TCRdb ran MiXCR on the 5' RACE reads and lists one entry per CDR3 protein. The sample has hundreds of thousands of distinct CDR3 sequences; roughly 12% are singletons. Germline trimming cut 2 bases from V and 7 bases from J; bases unmatched to any gene: 6. CDR1 and CDR2 (germline): KGHDR, SFDVKD. The CDR3 is 15 residues long. The sample here was PBMCs, taken on the day of the first yellow fever vaccination. This clonotype was sampled from a man aged 18 to 29 who received the YFV17D yellow fever vaccine. The chain has TRBV24-1 and TRBJ1-4; TRBD1 aligns across 7 bases. Written as DNA, the CDR3 is TGTGCCACCAGTGATTCGGGGACAGCCGGTGAAAAACTGTTTTTT. This encodes CATSDSGTAGEKLFF.